The 19 T cell receptor beta chains presented below share a single source sample, sequenced in a study of T cells after yellow fever vaccination. MiXCR, run by TCRdb on the 5' RACE reads, gives a single entry per CDR3 protein. Seen here are about 340,000 distinct CDR3 sequences, under 15% observed once, and the top ten hold 2.5% to 3.5%. This sample comprised CD4+ T cells sorted from PBMCs, obtained 15 days after the yellow fever booster vaccination. These receptors all come from a man aged 18 to 29 who received the YFV17D yellow fever vaccine.

This clonotype was counted only a few times. The chain carries TRBV15 and TRBJ2-6, with 8 bases fitting TRBD1. Per the germline V gene, CDR1 is LNHNV and CDR2 is YYDKDF (reference sequence). The CDR3 sequence is 17 residues long. The J segment lost 0 bases and the V segment lost 8 bases, leaving 9 bases of the junction unmatched. CDR3 protein: CATHPDRGFSGANVLTF. CDR3 in DNA: TGTGCCACCCACCCCGACAGGGGTTTCTCTGGGGCCAACGTCCTGACTTTC. Full variable domain (missing parts from reference TRBV15 and TRBJ2-6): DAMVIQNPRYQVTQFGKPVTLSCSQTLNHNVMYWYQQKSSQAPKLLFHYYDKDFNNEADTPDNFQSRRPNTSFCFLDIRSPGLGDTAMYLCATHPDRGFSGANVLTFGAGSRLTVL.

This chain links TRBV5-5 with TRBJ1-6, with D perhaps matching TRBD1 (6 bases). There are 13 residues in the CDR3. Trimming removed 5 bases from V and 8 bases from J, with 11 bases in between. CDR1 SGHKS and CDR2 YYEKEE come from the germline V gene (reference sequence). The CDR3 DNA reads TGTGCCAGCAGTTCACAGGGTGATTCACCCCTCCACTTT. This gives the protein CASSSQGDSPLHF.

This clonotype was detected a few times. The chain couples TRBV5-6 to TRBJ2-7, with D uncertain. V dropped 0 bases and J dropped 0 bases, with 13 bases sitting between them. This CDR3 has 16 residues. The germline CDR1 and CDR2 sequences are SGHDT and YYEEEE. CDR3: CASSLGPTSSSYEQYF. The CDR3 DNA reads as TGTGCCAGCAGCTTGGGTCCCACCTCGAGCTCCTACGAGCAGTACTTC. Together with reference TRBV5-6 and TRBJ2-7, the CDR3 gives the full variable domain: DAGVTQSPTHLIKTRGQQVTLRCSPKSGHDTVSWYQQALGQGPQFIFQYYEEEERQRGNFPDRFSGHQFPNYSSELNVNALLLGDSALYLCASSLGPTSSSYEQYFGPGTRLTVT.

CDR3 coding DNA: TGCGCCAGCAGCATTAACGGGGAGCTGTTTTTT. Protein product: CASSINGELFF. V gene TRBV5-1 combines with J gene TRBJ2-2, with D unclear. CDR1 SGHRS and CDR2 YFSETQ come from the germline V gene. This CDR3 has 11 residues. Trimming cost V 4 bases and J 7 bases, with 5 bases left between them.

In this sample, this clonotype turned up a few times. Written as DNA, the CDR3 is TGTGCCGCGAAAGGCGTAGGACAGGGAATCAACACCATATATTTT. As protein: CAAKGVGQGINTIYF. V gene TRBV6-6 combines with J gene TRBJ1-3, with TRBD1 identical over 8 bases. J gave up 7 bases and V 11 bases, and 16 bases lay outside the gene matches. CDR1 is MNHNY and CDR2 is SVGAGI in the germline V gene (reference sequence). The CDR3 consists of 15 residues.

The genes are TRBV11-2 and TRBJ2-3; 10 positions match TRBD2. Germline V CDR1 and CDR2: SGHAT, FQNNGV. The CDR3 totals 17 residues. Trimming removed 2 bases from V and 6 bases from J; junction bases left unmatched: 11. In DNA form, the CDR3 reads TGTGCCAGCAGCTTACTCGGCCTCAGCGGGGGGGCGGATACGCAGTATTTT. Residues: CASSLLGLSGGADTQYF.

CDR3 nucleotides: TGTGCCACCAGCAGGGACAGGGTCCTCGAGCAGTACGTC. It encodes CATSRDRVLEQYV. The chain employs TRBV15 and TRBJ2-7; 8 bases line up with TRBD1. Germline loops: CDR1 LNHNV, CDR2 YYDKDF (reference sequence). This CDR3 contains 13 residues. V shed 3 bases and J 6 bases; nucleotides not matched to a gene: 4.

V usage is TRBV4-3 and J usage is TRBJ1-5; a possible D gene is TRBD1 (5 bases). The CDR3 is 15 amino acids. The ends were cut back, 2 bases at V and 5 bases at J, with 13 bases in the middle. CDR1 LGHNA and CDR2 YSLEER come from the germline V gene. The CDR3 sequence: CASSQSPQGYQPQHF. The CDR3 region has the DNA TGCGCCAGCAGCCAATCACCGCAGGGATATCAGCCCCAGCATTTT.

The rearrangement links TRBV7-9 to TRBJ2-7; 7 bases are a match to TRBD1. The trim removed 5 bases at V and 0 bases at J, leaving 13 bases unmatched. Germline loops: CDR1 SEHNR, CDR2 FQNEAQ (reference sequence). The CDR3 contains 17 residues. The CDR3 reads CASSPPRSQGNSYEQYF. DNA for the CDR3: TGTGCCAGCAGCCCGCCCCGGTCACAGGGGAACTCCTACGAGCAGTACTTC.

This clonotype was observed a few times. V is TRBV7-2 and J is TRBJ1-1, with unresolved D. This CDR3 comprises 15 residues. The germline CDR1 and CDR2 sequences are SGHTA and FQGNSA. V gave up 1 base and J gave up 0 bases, with 9 bases separating them. The CDR3 DNA reads TGTGCCAGCAGCTTAGTAGGCAGCATGAACACTGAAGCTTTCTTT. This codes for CASSLVGSMNTEAFF. The whole variable domain, remainder taken from reference TRBV7-2 and TRBJ1-1, is GAGVSQSPSNKVTEKGKDVELRCDPISGHTALYWYRQSLGQGLEFLIYFQGNSAPDKSGLPSDRFSAERTGGSVSTLTIQRTQQEDSAVYLCASSLVGSMNTEAFFGQGTRLTVV.

V and J are TRBV12-3 or TRBV12-4 and TRBJ1-4, with a tentative D call TRBD1 (6 bases). Between the trimmed V and J ends, which lost 3 bases and 10 bases, there was a span of 15 bases. The CDR3 is made up of 14 amino acids. CDR3 protein: CASSLGGASRKLFF. The CDR3 DNA reads as TGTGCCAGCAGTTTGGGGGGCGCTTCCCGAAAACTGTTTTTT.

The chain is built from TRBV18 and TRBJ2-3, with 13 bases aligning to TRBD2. CDR3 length: 16 amino acids. Per germline, CDR1 KGHSH and CDR2 LQKENI. Unmatched junction bases numbered 4, after V lost 5 bases and J lost 2 bases. CDR3 amino acids: CASSWTSGGLTDTQYF. Here the CDR3 DNA reads TGTGCCAGCTCATGGACTAGCGGGGGACTCACAGATACGCAGTATTTT.

The rearrangement joins TRBV27 to TRBJ2-5; the D gene could be TRBD1 or TRBD2 (5 bases each). V dropped 3 bases and J dropped 2 bases, with 19 bases sitting between them. This CDR3 comprises 17 residues. Looked up from germline, CDR1 is MNHEY and CDR2 is SMNVEV (reference sequence). The CDR3 DNA follows: TGTGCCAGCAGTTTGGGTACACCGGGGCGCTGGCAAGAGACCCAGTACTTC. Translated: CASSLGTPGRWQETQYF.

This chain uses TRBV4-1 with TRBJ2-1, with 10 bases lining up with TRBD1. V lost 2 bases and J lost 9; bases outside the gene matches: 13. The length of the CDR3 is 17 residues. Germline values: CDR1 MGHRA, CDR2 YSYEKL. CDR3 coding DNA: TGCGCCAGCAGCCAACGCCCGGGACAGGGGTTACGAAGTGAGCAGTTCTTC. Translating gives CASSQRPGQGLRSEQFF.

The rearrangement links TRBV7-9 to TRBJ2-2, with D possibly matching TRBD1 (5 bases). The CDR3 is made up of 16 amino acids. The germline CDR1 and CDR2 sequences are SEHNR and FQNEAQ (reference sequence). The V and J ends lost 4 bases and 1 base respectively, with 13 bases between them. CDR3 amino acids: CASSSGWQLNTGELFF. In DNA, the CDR3 is TGTGCCAGCAGCTCAGGGTGGCAGCTGAACACCGGGGAGCTGTTTTTT.

The chain combines TRBV7-9 with TRBJ1-4, with D possibly matching TRBD1 (5 bases). CDR1 and CDR2 from the germline V gene are SEHNR and FQNEAQ (reference sequence). The V gene lost 5 bases and the J gene lost 5 bases, with 9 bases spanning the gap. CDR3 length: 13 amino acids. DNA of the CDR3: TGTGCCAGCAGCCCCAGGGCGAATGAAAAACTGTTTTTT. Residues: CASSPRANEKLFF.

The chain employs TRBV14 and TRBJ2-7; no definite D call. This CDR3 region has 12 residues. The V gene lost 5 bases and the J gene lost 3 bases, with 8 bases spanning the gap. Looked up from germline, CDR1 is SGHDN and CDR2 is FVKESK. In DNA form, the CDR3 reads TGTGCCAGCAGCGCACACTACTACGAGCAGTACGTC. This encodes CASSAHYYEQYV.

This clonotype appeared a few times. The CDR3 DNA is TGTGCCAGCAGCGCCCAGCAGCTCACAGATACGCAGTATTTT. It is translated as CASSAQQLTDTQYF. The chain employs TRBV28 and TRBJ2-3; D gene uncertain. V gave up 6 bases and J gave up 2 bases, with 12 bases separating them. CDR3 length: 14 amino acids. Germline V gene data show CDR1 as MDHEN and CDR2 as SYDVKM. The whole variable domain, remainder taken from reference TRBV28 and TRBJ2-3, is DVKVTQSSRYLVKRTGEKVFLECVQDMDHENMFWYRQDPGLGLRLIYFSYDVKMKEKGDIPEGYSVSREKKERFSLILESASTNQTSMYLCASSAQQLTDTQYFGPGTRLTVL.

This clonotype appeared a few times. This CDR3 is CASSPLRALGSPLHF. The CDR3 nucleotides read TGTGCCAGCAGTCCCCTCAGGGCCCTGGGGTCACCCCTCCACTTT. This chain links TRBV6-5 with TRBJ1-6; a possible D gene is TRBD1 (5 bases). Per the germline V gene, CDR1 is MNHEY and CDR2 is SVGAGI. This CDR3 comprises 15 residues. Deletions cut 5 bases from V and 10 bases from J, with 18 bases between.